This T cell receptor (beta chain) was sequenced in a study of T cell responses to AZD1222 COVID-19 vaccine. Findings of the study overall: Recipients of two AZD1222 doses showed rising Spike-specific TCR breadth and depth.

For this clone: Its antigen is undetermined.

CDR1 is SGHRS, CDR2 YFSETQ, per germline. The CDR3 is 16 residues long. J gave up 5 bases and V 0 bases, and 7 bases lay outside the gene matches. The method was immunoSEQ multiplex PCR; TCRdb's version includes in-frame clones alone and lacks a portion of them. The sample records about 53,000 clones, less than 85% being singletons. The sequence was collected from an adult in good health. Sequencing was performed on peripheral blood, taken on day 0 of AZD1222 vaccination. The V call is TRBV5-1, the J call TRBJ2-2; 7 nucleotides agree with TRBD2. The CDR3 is CASSLAGRAGTGELFF. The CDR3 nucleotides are TGCGCCAGCAGCTTGGCCGGGCGAGCGGGGACCGGGGAGCTGTTTTTT.